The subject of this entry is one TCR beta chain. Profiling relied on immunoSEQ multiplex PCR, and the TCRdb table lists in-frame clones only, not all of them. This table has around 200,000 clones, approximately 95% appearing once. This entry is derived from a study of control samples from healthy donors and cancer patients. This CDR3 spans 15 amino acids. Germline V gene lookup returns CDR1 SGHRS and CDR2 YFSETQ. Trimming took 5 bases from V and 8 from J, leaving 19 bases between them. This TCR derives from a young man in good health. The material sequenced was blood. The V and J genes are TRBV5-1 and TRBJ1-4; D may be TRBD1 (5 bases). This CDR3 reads CASSRTGAGNEKLFF. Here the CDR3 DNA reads TGCGCCAGCAGTCGGACCGGGGCGGGTAACGAAAAACTGTTTTTT.